A selection of T cell receptor beta chains follows, all from one sample in a study of metastatic and nonmetastatic thyroid tumors. TCRdb reanalyzed the PCR reads with MiXCR. The table includes about 38,000 clones, less than 30% detected once. What was sequenced was blood. These receptors all come from a male donor with papillary thyroid cancer or a benign thyroid nodule (not recorded which). Some clones in this sample may be carry-over from other donors' samples. Both conserved end residues are part of each CDR3. The D gene is left open where the match is weak. For some rows the clone size is stated as once, few or many, or as a class when expanded; others skip it.

D: TRBD2; V: TRBV6-2/TRBV6-3; J: TRBJ2-2; size: many; CDR3: CASSYRLAVNTGELFF; DNA: TGTGCCAGCAGTTATAGGCTAGCGGTGAACACCGGGGAGCTGTTTTTT
D: NA; V: TRBV12-5; J: TRBJ1-5; size: few; CDR3: CASGLEVNQPQHF; DNA: TGTGCTAGTGGTTTGGAGGTGAATCAGCCCCAGCATTTT
D: NA; V: TRBV11-2; J: TRBJ2-7; size: few; CDR3: CASSLDNGLAEQYF; DNA: TGTGCCAGCAGCTTAGACAACGGATTGGCCGAGCAGTACTTC
D: TRBD1; V: TRBV4-1; J: TRBJ1-1; size: NA; CDR3: CASRGATGTLNTEAFF; DNA: TGCGCCAGCAGGGGTGCGACAGGGACTTTGAACACTGAAGCTTTCTTT
D: NA; V: TRBV20-1; J: TRBJ2-1; size: many; CDR3: CSARDWLSYNEQFF; DNA: TGCAGTGCTAGAGATTGGCTATCCTACAATGAGCAGTTCTTC
D: TRBD1; V: TRBV20-1; J: TRBJ1-4; size: many; CDR3: CSATQGAGDMSKLFF; DNA: TGCAGTGCTACACAGGGGGCGGGAGATATGAGTAAACTGTTTTTT
D: NA; V: TRBV6-1; J: TRBJ1-6; size: NA; CDR3: CASSRDRMAYNSPLHF; DNA: TGTGCCAGCAGCCGTGACCGGATGGCCTATAATTCACCCCTCCACTTT
D: NA; V: TRBV28; J: TRBJ1-5; size: many; CDR3: CASRVGQNSNQPQHF; DNA: TGTGCCAGCCGGGTTGGACAGAATAGCAATCAGCCCCAGCATTTT
D: TRBD1; V: TRBV5-1; J: TRBJ2-7; size: NA; CDR3: CASSTGQGRYEQYF; DNA: TGCGCCAGCAGCACCGGACAGGGTCGGTACGAGCAGTACTTC
D: NA; V: TRBV20-1; J: TRBJ1-2; size: once; CDR3: CSARGGDAYGYTF; DNA: TGCAGTGCTAGAGGTGGAGACGCGTATGGCTACACCTTC
D: NA; V: TRBV3-1; J: TRBJ1-1; size: NA; CDR3: CASSSNWATEAFF; DNA: TGTGCCAGCAGCTCTAATTGGGCCACTGAAGCTTTCTTT
D: NA; V: TRBV28; J: TRBJ2-1; size: NA; CDR3: CASTLQGPYNEQFF; DNA: TGTGCCAGCACCCTGCAGGGCCCCTACAATGAGCAGTTCTTC
D: NA; V: TRBV7-9; J: TRBJ2-7; size: many; CDR3: CASSLEGLGEQYF; DNA: TGTGCCAGCAGCCTAGAGGGGTTAGGGGAGCAGTACTTC
D: NA; V: TRBV7-9; J: TRBJ1-1; size: NA; CDR3: CASSIGPDNTEAFF; DNA: TGTGCCAGCAGCATCGGACCCGATAACACTGAAGCTTTCTTT
D: TRBD1; V: TRBV12-3/TRBV12-4; J: TRBJ2-3; size: many; CDR3: CASSWGGRGSQNTDTQYF; DNA: TGTGCCAGCAGTTGGGGCGGCAGGGGGTCCCAGAACACAGATACGCAGTATTTT
D: NA; V: TRBV6-2/TRBV6-3; J: TRBJ1-1; size: few; CDR3: CACRAVDDGGTEAFF; DNA: TGTGCCTGCAGGGCCGTCGATGACGGTGGCACTGAAGCTTTCTTT
D: NA; V: TRBV29-1; J: TRBJ1-1; size: NA; CDR3: CSVRRQWADTEAFF; DNA: TGCAGCGTCCGAAGACAGTGGGCGGACACTGAAGCTTTCTTT
D: TRBD2; V: TRBV20-1; J: TRBJ2-1; size: NA; CDR3: CSAKGLAGLSGYEQFF; DNA: TGCAGTGCTAAAGGACTAGCGGGACTCTCTGGGTATGAGCAGTTCTTC
D: TRBD2; V: TRBV11-1; J: TRBJ2-1; size: NA; CDR3: CASRLSGTGLIVEEQFF; DNA: TGTGCCAGCAGACTTAGCGGGACCGGCCTTATCGTGGAGGAGCAGTTCTTC
D: TRBD1; V: TRBV20-1; J: TRBJ2-7; size: NA; CDR3: CSAGQEARYEQYF; DNA: TGCAGTGCCGGACAGGAAGCTAGATACGAGCAGTACTTC
D: NA; V: TRBV7-9; J: TRBJ2-7; size: few; CDR3: CASSLSPHEQYF; DNA: TGTGCCAGCAGCCTTAGTCCCCACGAGCAGTACTTC
D: TRBD2; V: TRBV10-3; J: TRBJ2-7; size: NA; CDR3: CAISETSGMSYEQYF; DNA: TGTGCCATCAGTGAGACTAGCGGGATGAGCTACGAGCAGTACTTC
D: NA; V: TRBV4-1; J: TRBJ2-1; size: many; CDR3: CASSSRAREQFF; DNA: TGCGCCAGCAGCAGCAGGGCTCGGGAGCAGTTCTTC
D: NA; V: TRBV18; J: TRBJ2-5; size: many; CDR3: CASSPPGRSETQYF; DNA: TGTGCCAGCTCTCCGCCGGGGCGGTCTGAGACCCAGTACTTC
D: TRBD1; V: TRBV5-5; J: TRBJ1-5; size: many; CDR3: CASSLNRGSNQPQHF; DNA: TGTGCCAGCAGCTTAAACAGGGGAAGCAATCAGCCCCAGCATTTT
D: NA; V: TRBV4-2; J: TRBJ2-2; size: NA; CDR3: CASSQEARHNTGELFF; DNA: TGTGCCAGCAGCCAAGAGGCTAGACATAACACCGGGGAGCTGTTTTTT
D: NA; V: TRBV6-1; J: TRBJ1-1; size: NA; CDR3: CASGWGREAFF; DNA: TGTGCCAGCGGCTGGGGGCGTGAAGCTTTCTTT
D: NA; V: TRBV6-1; J: TRBJ2-1; size: medium-sized; CDR3: CASRWSNEQFF; DNA: TGTGCCAGCAGATGGAGTAATGAGCAGTTCTTC
D: NA; V: TRBV6-1; J: TRBJ2-6; size: NA; CDR3: CASNRGPSGANVLTF; DNA: TGTGCCAGCAACCGGGGGCCCTCTGGGGCCAACGTCCTGACTTTC
D: NA; V: TRBV19; J: TRBJ1-3; size: few; CDR3: CASTYDADSGNTIYF; DNA: TGTGCCAGTACCTATGACGCAGACTCTGGAAACACCATATATTTT
D: TRBD2; V: TRBV4-2; J: TRBJ2-5; size: many; CDR3: CASSQGAGRAETQYF; DNA: TGTGCCAGCAGCCAAGGGGCCGGGAGGGCGGAGACCCAGTACTTC